This entry lists 14 T cell receptor beta chains sequenced from one sample in a study of T cells in Graves' hyperthyroidism and ophthalmopathy. Amplification of TCR beta CDR3 regions was performed using RNA transcripts as template. Researchers ran a first-round RT-PCR on the TCR CDR3 using the HTBI primer set. One entry per CDR3 protein, called by TCRdb with MiXCR from the multiplex PCR reads. The data show about 270,000 distinct CDR3 sequences, with roughly 15% seen just once and around 31% held by the top ten. The material sequenced was blood. The receptor source for this set is a woman between 50 and 59 years old with Graves' hyperthyroidism that later progressed to Graves' ophthalmopathy.

A few counts support this clonotype. Since a much larger clone is just one base distant, this may be a read error. J is TRBJ2-7 and V is TRBV20-1; 8 positions agree with TRBD2. Germline CDR1 is DFQATT and CDR2 is SNEGSKA (reference sequence). The CDR3 length is 14 residues. The junction had 13 bases not matched to a gene; V was cut back by 6 bases and J by 6 bases. CDR3 DNA sequence: TGCAGTGCGTCAAGCGGGGGCGGAAACTGCGAGCAGTACTTC. Its translation: CSASSGGGNCEQYF.

This clonotype was seen ten or more times. The chain has TRBV7-3 and TRBJ2-3; D uncertain. The V gene's germline CDR1 is SGHTA and CDR2 FQGTGA. The CDR3 totals 14 residues. Trimming removed 3 bases at V and 3 bases at J, with 10 bases between. The CDR3 region has the DNA TGTGCCAGCAGCTTTTATGAGAGAACAGATACGCAGTATTTT. Protein: CASSFYERTDTQYF.

V and J are TRBV29-1 and TRBJ2-3; maybe TRBD2 (5 bases). This CDR3 is built from 14 residues. Germline CDR1 is SQVTM and CDR2 is ANQGSEA. Trimming pared 5 bases from V and 5 bases from J, leaving 17 bases between. CDR3 coding DNA: TGCAGCGTTCCTTTGGCCAGAGGAGGAGATACGCAGTATTTT. It yields the protein CSVPLARGGDTQYF.

This clonotype has at least ten counts. CDR3 nucleotides: TGTGCCAGCAGGTCCGGGAGCTCTGGGGCCAACGTCCTGACTTTC. Amino acids: CASRSGSSGANVLTF. The gene calls are TRBV6-1 and TRBJ2-6; tentative D call: TRBD2 (6 bases). The CDR3 totals 15 residues. From germline, CDR1 is MNHNS and CDR2 SASEGT. The germline V and J ends were trimmed by 6 bases and 0 bases, with 9 bases remaining between them.

In its sample, this clonotype was seen many times. The chain employs TRBV24-1 and TRBJ2-1; the D gene is possibly TRBD1 (6 bases). Trimming shortened V by 4 bases and J by 0 bases, and 18 bases separated the two germline ends. The CDR3 has 18 residues. Germline lookup yields CDR1 KGHDR and CDR2 SFDVKD. CDR3 sequence reads: CATSDPTPTGSSYNEQFF. The CDR3 DNA follows: TGTGCCACCAGTGACCCTACCCCCACAGGGAGCTCCTACAATGAGCAGTTCTTC.

This clonotype has at least ten counts. The chain uses TRBV19 and TRBJ2-3; tentatively, D is TRBD2 (5 bases). Germline V gene sequence: CDR1 LNHDA, CDR2 SQIVND (reference sequence). CDR3 length equals 14 residues. V was pared by 10 bases and J by 0 bases, with 14 bases between. The CDR3 spells CATQFSASTDTQYF. For the CDR3, the DNA is TGTGCCACCCAATTTAGCGCCAGCACAGATACGCAGTATTTT.

This clonotype came up many times. V usage is TRBV29-1 and J usage is TRBJ2-3, with TRBD2 as a possible D gene (6 bases). From germline, CDR1 is SQVTM and CDR2 ANQGSEA. The CDR3 runs 14 residues. Trimming cost V 3 bases and J 3 bases, with 13 bases left between them. CDR3 bases: TGCAGCGTTGACCGGGAGCCCGAAACAGATACGCAGTATTTT. Translation: CSVDREPETDTQYF.

This clonotype was picked up many times. The V and J genes are TRBV28 and TRBJ1-1; D gene uncertain. Trimming shortened V by 8 bases and J by 1 base, and 11 bases separated the two germline ends. Germline V gives CDR1 MDHEN, CDR2 SYDVKM. The CDR3 is made up of 13 amino acids. DNA for the CDR3: TGTGCCAGCTCGAGTCCCTGGAACACTGAAGCTTTCTTT. Its translation: CASSSPWNTEAFF.

This clonotype was observed many times. The J gene is TRBJ2-7, the V gene TRBV7-9; 10 bases are a match to TRBD2. This CDR3 is built from 15 residues. Trimming cost V 2 bases and J 0 bases; bases outside gene matches: 1. Germline-derived CDR1 and CDR2 are SEHNR and FQNEAQ (reference sequence). CDR3 region: CASSLWTSGSYEQYF. DNA of the CDR3: TGTGCCAGCAGCTTATGGACTAGCGGCTCCTACGAGCAGTACTTC.

This clonotype was detected many times. This sequence joins TRBV6-1 and TRBJ1-5; TRBD1 aligns across 7 bases. From germline, CDR1 is MNHNS and CDR2 SASEGT. The CDR3 spans 14 residues. V dropped 4 bases and J dropped 6; count of bases not matched to a gene: 6. In DNA form, the CDR3 reads TGTGCCAGCAGTGCGACAGGGTGGGGTCAGCCCCAGCATTTT. Its translation is CASSATGWGQPQHF.

This clonotype showed up many times. The chain uses TRBV3-1 and TRBJ2-3; D possibly matches TRBD1 or TRBD2 (5 bases each). This CDR3 has 13 residues. V was shortened by 4 bases and J by 2 bases, with 7 bases between the two germline ends. Germline V gene sequence: CDR1 LGHDT, CDR2 YNNKEL (reference sequence). The CDR3 DNA follows: TGTGCCAGCAGCCCAGGGACCACAGATACGCAGTATTTT. It codes for CASSPGTTDTQYF.

This clonotype turned up a few times. The V call is TRBV2, the J call TRBJ2-5, with 9 bases matching TRBD2. The CDR3 runs 16 residues. With V trimmed by 5 bases and J by 4 bases, 11 bases remained unmatched. Germline-derived CDR1 and CDR2 are SNHLY and FYNNEI. CDR3 in amino acids: CASSPWGAGGLETQYF. In nucleotides, the CDR3 is TGTGCCAGCAGTCCTTGGGGAGCGGGAGGCCTAGAGACCCAGTACTTC.

The chain has TRBV28 and TRBJ2-7; D may be TRBD1 (6 bases). This CDR3 has 14 residues. Germline V gene data show CDR1 as MDHEN and CDR2 as SYDVKM. V lost 2 bases, J lost 5 bases, and 13 bases lay in between. As DNA, the CDR3 is TGTGCCAGCAGTTTAAGGGGGTCTGGGAACGAGCAGTACTTC. Translating it yields CASSLRGSGNEQYF.

In this sample, this clonotype turned up many times. This rearrangement joins TRBV30 to TRBJ2-3, with 9 nucleotides matching TRBD2. V dropped 5 bases and J dropped 4; count of bases not matched to a gene: 4. The CDR3 spans 13 residues. Per germline, CDR1 GTSNPN and CDR2 SVGIG (reference sequence). CDR3 bases: TGTGCCTGGGTAGCGGGAGAGGCAGATACGCAGTATTTT. It codes for CAWVAGEADTQYF.